This record concerns one T cell receptor beta chain sequence. There is no known antigen for this receptor. There are no base qualities to consult, and no much larger clone falls within one base. The CDR3 sequence holds 17 residues, the cysteine and phenylalanine included. Only the CDR3 region is kept as DNA, spanning 51 bases read in frame from base 1. V and J are trimmed by 4 bases and 7 bases, and the gene matches miss 15 bases of the junction. CDR1 and CDR2 (LGHNA, YNFKEQ) derive from the germline V gene. Read against the paper, the sample's time point label means: more than 40 days after influenza vaccine administration. This sample stems from a study of response to subunit inactivated influenza vaccine (dated 2018 in TCRdb). About the study as a whole: Deep quantitative profiling of the T cell receptor repertoire was used in the study to follow responses to a trivalent subunit inactivated influenza vaccine. Overall study results and their limits: The authors suggested that each seasonal influenza vaccination may recruit only a limited number of new T cells.

The receptor library was made with RT-PCR. The reads were generated on an Illumina HiSeq 2500. The public reads were reprocessed in TCRdb via fastp at Q25 and MiXCR, keeping in-frame beta chains. Each entry is one CDR3 protein sequence, shown with its most common DNA and genes. The sample table contains about 520,000 distinct CDR3 sequences; only one count was recorded for roughly 11% of them. The ten biggest clones cover approximately 12% of the sample. Here the chain combines TRBV4-2 and TRBJ1-5, with 8 central nucleotides matching TRBD1. This sequence was found in a man between 50 and 59 years old who received an inactivated influenza vaccine. Donor details come from another sample of the same person, matched by shared clones. Sequenced material: PBMCs from blood, taken around seven weeks after vaccination. The nucleotide sequence is TGTGCCAGCAGCCCCAGATTTGACAGGGGTGGGGAACAGCCCCAGCATTTT. Its product reads: CASSPRFDRGGEQPQHF.